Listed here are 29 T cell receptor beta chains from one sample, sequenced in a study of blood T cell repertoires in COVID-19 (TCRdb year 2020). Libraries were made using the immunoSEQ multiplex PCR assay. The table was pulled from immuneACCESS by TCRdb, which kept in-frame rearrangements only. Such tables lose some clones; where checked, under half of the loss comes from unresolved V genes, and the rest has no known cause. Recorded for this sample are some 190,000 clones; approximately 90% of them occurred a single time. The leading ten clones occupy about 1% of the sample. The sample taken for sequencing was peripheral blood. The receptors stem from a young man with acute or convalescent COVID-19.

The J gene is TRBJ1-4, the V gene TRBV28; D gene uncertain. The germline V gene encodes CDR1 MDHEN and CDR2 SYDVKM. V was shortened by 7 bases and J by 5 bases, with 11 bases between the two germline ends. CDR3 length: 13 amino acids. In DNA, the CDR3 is TGTGCCAGCACTCTGGGAGGGAATGAAAAACTGTTTTTT. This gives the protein CASTLGGNEKLFF. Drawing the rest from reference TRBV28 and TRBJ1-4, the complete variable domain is DVKVTQSSRYLVKRTGEKVFLECVQDMDHENMFWYRQDPGLGLRLIYFSYDVKMKEKGDIPEGYSVSREKKERFSLILESASTNQTSMYLCASTLGGNEKLFFGSGTQLSVL.

CDR3 protein: CASSLVRWSTVNSNQPQHF. DNA for the CDR3: TGTGCCAGCAGTTTGGTACGGTGGAGTACGGTTAATAGCAATCAGCCCCAGCATTTT. The V gene is TRBV28, the J gene TRBJ1-5; unclear D gene. Trimming removed 3 bases from V and 0 bases from J, with 21 bases in between. The germline CDR1 and CDR2 sequences are MDHEN and SYDVKM. This CDR3 contains 19 residues.

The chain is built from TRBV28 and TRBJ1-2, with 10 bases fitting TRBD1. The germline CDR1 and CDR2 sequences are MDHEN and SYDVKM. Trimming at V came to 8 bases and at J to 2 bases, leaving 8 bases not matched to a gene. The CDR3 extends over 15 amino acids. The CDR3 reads CASDIPGQGNYGYTF. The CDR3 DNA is TGTGCCAGCGATATACCGGGACAGGGGAACTATGGCTACACCTTC.

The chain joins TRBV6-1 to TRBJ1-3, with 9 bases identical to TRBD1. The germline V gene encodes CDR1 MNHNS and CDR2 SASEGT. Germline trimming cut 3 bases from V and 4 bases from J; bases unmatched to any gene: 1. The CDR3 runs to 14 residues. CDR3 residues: CASSEGTGGNTIYF. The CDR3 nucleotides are TGTGCCAGCAGTGAGGGGACAGGGGGAAACACCATATATTTT.

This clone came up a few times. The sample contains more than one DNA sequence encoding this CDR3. The CDR3 is CASSVEGRGTGELFF. CDR3 bases: TGTGCCAGCAGCGTAGAAGGCAGGGGAACCGGGGAGCTGTTTTTT. This chain connects TRBV9 to TRBJ2-2; D might be TRBD1 (6 bases). The germline gives CDR1 SGDLS, CDR2 YYNGEE. This CDR3 contains 15 residues. Trimming removed 0 bases from V and 5 bases from J, with 11 bases in between.

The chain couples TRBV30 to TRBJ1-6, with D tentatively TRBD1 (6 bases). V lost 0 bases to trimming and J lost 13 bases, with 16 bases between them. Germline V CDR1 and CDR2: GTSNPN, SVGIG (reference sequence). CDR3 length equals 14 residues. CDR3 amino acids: CAWSVLDRSRPLHF. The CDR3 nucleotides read TGTGCCTGGAGTGTACTGGACAGATCTCGCCCCCTCCACTTT.

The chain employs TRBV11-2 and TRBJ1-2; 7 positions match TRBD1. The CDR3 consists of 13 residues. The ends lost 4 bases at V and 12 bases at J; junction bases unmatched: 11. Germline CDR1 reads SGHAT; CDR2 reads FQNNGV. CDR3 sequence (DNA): TGTGCCAGCAGCTCAACCACGACAGGGATTAACACCTTC. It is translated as CASSSTTTGINTF. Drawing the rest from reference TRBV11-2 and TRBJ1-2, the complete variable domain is EAGVAQSPRYKIIEKRQSVAFWCNPISGHATLYWYQQILGQGPKLLIQFQNNGVVDDSQLPKDRFSAERLKGVDSTLKIQPAKLEDSAVYLCASSSTTTGINTFGSGTRLTVV.

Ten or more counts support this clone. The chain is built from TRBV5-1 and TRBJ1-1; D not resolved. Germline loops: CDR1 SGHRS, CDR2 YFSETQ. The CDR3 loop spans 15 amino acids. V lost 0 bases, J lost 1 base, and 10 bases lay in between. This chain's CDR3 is CASSLAAGWNTEAFF. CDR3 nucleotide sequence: TGCGCCAGCAGCTTGGCAGCAGGTTGGAACACTGAAGCTTTCTTT. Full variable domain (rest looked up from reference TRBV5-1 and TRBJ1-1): KAGVTQTPRYLIKTRGQQVTLSCSPISGHRSVSWYQQTPGQGLQFLFEYFSETQRNKGNFPGRFSGRQFSNSRSEMNVSTLELGDSALYLCASSLAAGWNTEAFFGQGTRLTVV.

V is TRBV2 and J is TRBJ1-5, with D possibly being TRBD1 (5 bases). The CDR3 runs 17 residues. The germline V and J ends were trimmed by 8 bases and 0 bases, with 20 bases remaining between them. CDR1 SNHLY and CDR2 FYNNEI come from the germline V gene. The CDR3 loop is CASRARGAGYSNQPQHF. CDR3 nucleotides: TGTGCCAGCCGTGCCCGTGGGGCCGGCTATAGCAATCAGCCCCAGCATTTT. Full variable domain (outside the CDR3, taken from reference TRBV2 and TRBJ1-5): EPEVTQTPSHQVTQMGQEVILRCVPISNHLYFYWYRQILGQKVEFLVSFYNNEISEKSEIFDDQFSVERPDGSNFTLKIRSTKLEDSAMYFCASRARGAGYSNQPQHFGDGTRLSIL.

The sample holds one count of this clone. This CDR3 is CASSFLGDANEAFF. The CDR3 DNA follows: TGCGCCAGCAGCTTCCTGGGAGATGCGAATGAAGCTTTCTTT. V and J are TRBV5-1 and TRBJ1-1; D not resolved. The V and J ends lost 2 bases and 7 bases respectively, with 15 bases between them. Looked up from germline, CDR1 is SGHRS and CDR2 is YFSETQ. The CDR3 totals 14 residues.

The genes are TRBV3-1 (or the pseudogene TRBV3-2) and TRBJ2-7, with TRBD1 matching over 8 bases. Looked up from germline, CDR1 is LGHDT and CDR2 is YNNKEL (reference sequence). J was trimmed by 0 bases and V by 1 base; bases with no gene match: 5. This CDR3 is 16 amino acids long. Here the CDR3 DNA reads TGTGCCAGCAGCCAAGGTTCAGGGGGCCCCTCCTACGAGCAGTACTTC. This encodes CASSQGSGGPSYEQYF.

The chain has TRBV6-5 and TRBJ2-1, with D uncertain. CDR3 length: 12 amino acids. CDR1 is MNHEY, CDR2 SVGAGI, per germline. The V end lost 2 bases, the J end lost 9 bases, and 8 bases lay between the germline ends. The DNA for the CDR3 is TGTGCCAGCAGTTACGTCTCGGGTGAGCAGTTCTTC. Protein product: CASSYVSGEQFF.

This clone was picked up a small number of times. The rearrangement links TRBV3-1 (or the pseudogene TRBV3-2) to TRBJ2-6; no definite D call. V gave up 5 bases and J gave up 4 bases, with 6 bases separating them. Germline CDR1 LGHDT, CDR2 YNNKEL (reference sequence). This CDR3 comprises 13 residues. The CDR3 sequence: CASSVTGANVLTF. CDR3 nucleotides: TGTGCCAGCAGCGTTACAGGGGCCAACGTCCTGACTTTC.

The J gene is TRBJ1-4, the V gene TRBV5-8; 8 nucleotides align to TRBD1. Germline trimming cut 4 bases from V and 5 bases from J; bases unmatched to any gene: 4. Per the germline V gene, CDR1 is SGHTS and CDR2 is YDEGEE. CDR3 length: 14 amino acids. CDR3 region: CASSLNRGNEKLFF. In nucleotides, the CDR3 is TGTGCCAGCAGCCTTAACAGGGGGAATGAAAAACTGTTTTTT.

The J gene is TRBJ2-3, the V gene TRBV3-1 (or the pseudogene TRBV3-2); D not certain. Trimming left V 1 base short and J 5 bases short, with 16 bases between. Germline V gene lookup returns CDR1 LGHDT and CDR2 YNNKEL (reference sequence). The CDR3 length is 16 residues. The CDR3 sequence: CASSQGFTQVVDTQYF. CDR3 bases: TGTGCCAGCAGCCAAGGATTTACCCAGGTCGTAGATACGCAGTATTTT.

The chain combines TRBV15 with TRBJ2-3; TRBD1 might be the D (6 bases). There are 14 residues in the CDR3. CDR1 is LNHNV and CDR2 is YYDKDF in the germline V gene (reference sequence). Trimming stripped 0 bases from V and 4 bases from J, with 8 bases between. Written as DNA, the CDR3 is TGTGCCACCAGCAGAGAAGGGGGTGCAGATACGCAGTATTTT. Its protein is CATSREGGADTQYF.

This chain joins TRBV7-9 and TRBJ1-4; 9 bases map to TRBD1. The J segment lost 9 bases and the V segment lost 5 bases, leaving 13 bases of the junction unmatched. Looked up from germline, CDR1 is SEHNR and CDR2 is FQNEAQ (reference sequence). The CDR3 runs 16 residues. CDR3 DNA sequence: TGTGCCAGCAGCCAGCCTCCCGGGACAGGGTCTCAAAAACTGTTTTTT. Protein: CASSQPPGTGSQKLFF.

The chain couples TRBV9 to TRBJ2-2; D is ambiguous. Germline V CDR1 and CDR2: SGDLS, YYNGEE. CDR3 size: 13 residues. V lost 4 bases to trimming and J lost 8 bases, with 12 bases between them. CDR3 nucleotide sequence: TGTGCCAGCAGCCAGACCCCCGGGGGGGAGCTGTTTTTT. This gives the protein CASSQTPGGELFF.

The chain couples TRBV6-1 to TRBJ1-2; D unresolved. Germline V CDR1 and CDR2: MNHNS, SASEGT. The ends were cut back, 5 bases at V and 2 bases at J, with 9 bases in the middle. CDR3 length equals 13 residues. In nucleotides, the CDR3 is TGTGCCAGCAGTTATGCGGGGAACTATGGCTACACCTTC. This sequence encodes CASSYAGNYGYTF.

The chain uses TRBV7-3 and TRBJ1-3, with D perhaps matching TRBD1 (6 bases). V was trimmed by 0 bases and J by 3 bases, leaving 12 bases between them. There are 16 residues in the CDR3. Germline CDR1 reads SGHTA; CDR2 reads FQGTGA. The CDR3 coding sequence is TGTGCCAGCAGCTTAACGTCAGGGGCTCTTGGAAACACCATATATTTT. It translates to CASSLTSGALGNTIYF.

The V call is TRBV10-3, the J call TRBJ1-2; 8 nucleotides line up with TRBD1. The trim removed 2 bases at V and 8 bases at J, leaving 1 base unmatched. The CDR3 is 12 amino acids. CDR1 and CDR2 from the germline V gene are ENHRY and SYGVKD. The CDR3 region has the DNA TGTGCCATCAGTGAGCGGGACAGGGGCTACACCTTC. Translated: CAISERDRGYTF.

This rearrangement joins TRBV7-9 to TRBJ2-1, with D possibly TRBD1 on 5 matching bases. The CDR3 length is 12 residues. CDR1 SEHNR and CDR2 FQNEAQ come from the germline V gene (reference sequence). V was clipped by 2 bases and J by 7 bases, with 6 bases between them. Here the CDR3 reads CASSLQGNEQFF. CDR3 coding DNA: TGTGCCAGCAGCTTACAGGGTAATGAGCAGTTCTTC.

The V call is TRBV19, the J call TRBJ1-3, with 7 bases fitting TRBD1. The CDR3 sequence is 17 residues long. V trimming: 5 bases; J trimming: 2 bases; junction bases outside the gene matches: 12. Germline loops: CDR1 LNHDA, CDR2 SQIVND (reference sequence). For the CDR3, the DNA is TGTGCCAGTAGTCCAGGAAGACAGGGAATGACTGGAAACACCATATATTTT. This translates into CASSPGRQGMTGNTIYF.

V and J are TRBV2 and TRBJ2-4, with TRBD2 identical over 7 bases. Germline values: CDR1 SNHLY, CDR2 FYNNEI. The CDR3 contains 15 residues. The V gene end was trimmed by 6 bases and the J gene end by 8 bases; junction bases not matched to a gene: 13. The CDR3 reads CASRLSGERRDIQYF. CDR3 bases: TGTGCCAGCAGGCTAAGCGGGGAACGGAGAGACATTCAGTACTTC.

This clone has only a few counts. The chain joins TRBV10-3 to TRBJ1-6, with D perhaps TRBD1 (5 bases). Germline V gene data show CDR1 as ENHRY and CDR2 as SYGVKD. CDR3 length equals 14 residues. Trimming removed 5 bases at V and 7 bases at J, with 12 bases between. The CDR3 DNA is TGTGCCATCAGTAGGACCGGGGGGAATTCACCCCTCCACTTT. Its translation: CAISRTGGNSPLHF.

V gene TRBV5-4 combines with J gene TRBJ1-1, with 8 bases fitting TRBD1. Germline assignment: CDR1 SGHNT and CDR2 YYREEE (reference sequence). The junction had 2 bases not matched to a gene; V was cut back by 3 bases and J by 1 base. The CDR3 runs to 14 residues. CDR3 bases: TGTGCCAGCAGCTACGACAGGGGGAACACTGAAGCTTTCTTT. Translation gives CASSYDRGNTEAFF.

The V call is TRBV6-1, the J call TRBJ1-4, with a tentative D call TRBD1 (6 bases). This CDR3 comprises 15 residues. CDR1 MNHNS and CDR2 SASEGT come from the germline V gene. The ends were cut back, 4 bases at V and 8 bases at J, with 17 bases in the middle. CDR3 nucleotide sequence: TGTGCCAGCAGTGGGCCTACAGGGCGGGAGGAAAAACTGTTTTTT. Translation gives CASSGPTGREEKLFF.

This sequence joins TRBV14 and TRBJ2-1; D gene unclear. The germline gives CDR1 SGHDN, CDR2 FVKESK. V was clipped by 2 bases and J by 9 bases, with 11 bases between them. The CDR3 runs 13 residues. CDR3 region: CASSQQKYGEQFF. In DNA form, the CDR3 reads TGTGCCAGCAGCCAACAAAAGTACGGTGAGCAGTTCTTC.

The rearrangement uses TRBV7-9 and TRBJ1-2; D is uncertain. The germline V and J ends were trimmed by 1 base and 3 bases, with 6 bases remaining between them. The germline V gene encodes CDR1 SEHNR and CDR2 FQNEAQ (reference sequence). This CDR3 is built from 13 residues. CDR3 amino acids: CASSLGGYYGYTF. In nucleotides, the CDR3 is TGTGCCAGCAGCTTAGGCGGATACTATGGCTACACCTTC.